This is a list of T cell receptor beta chains from one sample in a study of blood T cell repertoires in COVID-19. Sequencing was performed with immunoSEQ multiplex PCR; in TCRdb, only in-frame clones are kept and a portion is missing. The repertoire consists of more than 60,000 clones, with more than 90% occurring once and the leading ten covering roughly 15%. Sequencing used peripheral blood. All receptors derive from a woman older than 75 with active or convalescent COVID-19. Both conserved end residues are part of each CDR3. D genes are given only for firm matches. Only part of the rows carry a size: once, few, many, or a class if the clone is expanded.

TGTGCCAGCAGCCAAGCTAGCGCCGGGGAGCTGTTTTTT,CASSQASAGELFF,TRBJ2-2,-,TRBV3-1/TRBV3-2,-
TGCGCCAGCTGGGCGGGGTTGGGGACTGAAGCTTTCTTT,CASWAGLGTEAFF,TRBJ1-1,-,TRBV5-1,-
TGTGCCAGCAGTCAGGACAGGGGGCGGACTGAAGCTTTCTTT,CASSQDRGRTEAFF,TRBJ1-1,TRBD1,TRBV28,-
TGTGCCAGTAGTATAGGCGGGGGCCTGGCCGGGGAGCTGTTTTTT,CASSIGGGLAGELFF,TRBJ2-2,-,TRBV19,-
TGTGCCAGCACCCACAGGGAGCCCTACGAGCAGTACTTC,CASTHREPYEQYF,TRBJ2-7,-,TRBV2,once
TGTGCCAGCAGTTTTTACAGGGATTACGGCTACACCTTC,CASSFYRDYGYTF,TRBJ1-2,-,TRBV28,-
TGTGCCAGCTCACCACGGGAGGACTGGAAAAGTTCCCATTCACCCCTCCACTTT,CASSPREDWKSSHSPLHF,TRBJ1-6,-,TRBV18,-
TGCGCCAGCAGCACCTGGGACAGGGCTAATTCACCCCTCCACTTT,CASSTWDRANSPLHF,TRBJ1-6,TRBD1,TRBV5-1,-
TGTGCCAGCAGTTGGGCCCGGGGTGGTAGCGCTGAAGCTTTCTTT,CASSWARGGSAEAFF,TRBJ1-1,-,TRBV27,-
TGCGCCAGCAGCCCGCGGGGAGGAGATAGCAATCAGCCCCAGCATTTT,CASSPRGGDSNQPQHF,TRBJ1-5,-,TRBV5-1,few
TGTGCCAGCAGATCAGTGGGGAGCTCCTATAATTCACCCCTCCACTTT,CASRSVGSSYNSPLHF,TRBJ1-6,-,TRBV28,-
TGCAGCGTTGAACGTGACAGGGCGCCCTCGACCCAGTACTTC,CSVERDRAPSTQYF,TRBJ2-5,TRBD1,TRBV29-1,-
TGTGCCAGCAGCTTACTGGCGGGGCGCTCCTACAATGAGCAGTTCTTC,CASSLLAGRSYNEQFF,TRBJ2-1,-,TRBV7-6,-
TGTGCCAGCAGCCGCGGACTGGGAGGTGGCTACACCTTC,CASSRGLGGGYTF,TRBJ1-2,-,TRBV6-2/TRBV6-3,-
TGTGCCAGCAGTTTGGGGGGTACCTACGAGCAGTACTTC,CASSLGGTYEQYF,TRBJ2-7,-,TRBV12-3/TRBV12-4,-
TGTGCCAGCAGCAGGGGGATCGGTTATCAGCCCCAGCATTTT,CASSRGIGYQPQHF,TRBJ1-5,-,TRBV7-2,-
TGTGCCAGCAGGGCACAGAGCCCTGCAACTAATGAAAAACTGTTTTTT,CASRAQSPATNEKLFF,TRBJ1-4,-,TRBV2,-
TGTGCCAGCAGCTTGAGGACAGGGACTGAGACCCAGTACTTC,CASSLRTGTETQYF,TRBJ2-5,TRBD1,TRBV5-4,-
TGTGCCACCAGTCCAACGGAGAGCCCTTACGAGCAGTACTTC,CATSPTESPYEQYF,TRBJ2-7,-,TRBV24-1,-
TGTGCCAGCAGTTCGGACAGGGCAAATCAGCCCCAGCATTTT,CASSSDRANQPQHF,TRBJ1-5,TRBD1,TRBV6-5,-
TGTGCCAGCAGCCAGGGGGCTGGGGGCGAGTACGAGCAGTACTTC,CASSQGAGGEYEQYF,TRBJ2-7,-,TRBV4-2,few
TGCGCCAGTCAGACCCCGGGGGGGTCGAACCTGAACACTGAAGCTTTCTTT,CASQTPGGSNLNTEAFF,TRBJ1-1,-,TRBV10-1,-
TGTGCCAGCAGCTCACAAGGGGCAGGGAATTCACCCCTCCACTTT,CASSSQGAGNSPLHF,TRBJ1-6,-,TRBV9,once
TGTGCCAGCAGCCAATTCGGCGGGAACTATGGCTACACCTTC,CASSQFGGNYGYTF,TRBJ1-2,-,TRBV3-1/TRBV3-2,-
TGCGCCAGCAGCTTGGATAACTCTAACTATGGCTACACCTTC,CASSLDNSNYGYTF,TRBJ1-2,-,TRBV5-1,-
TGTGCCAGCAGTTTATATCCAGGGTCGGGGGGAGCTTTCTTT,CASSLYPGSGGAFF,TRBJ1-1,-,TRBV27,-
TGTGCCACCAGTGGGGCATATGGCTACACCTTC,CATSGAYGYTF,TRBJ1-2,-,TRBV24-1,few
TGCGCCAGCAGCTTGGGAGGTTACACAGATACGCAGTATTTT,CASSLGGYTDTQYF,TRBJ2-3,-,TRBV5-1,-
TGTGCCAGTACCTCTCGAGCGGGGGTGGGGAATGAGCAGTTCTTC,CASTSRAGVGNEQFF,TRBJ2-1,TRBD2,TRBV19,-
TGTGCCAGCAGCTTAGGGCTCGGGGGGGCCTCGACAGATACGCAGTATTTT,CASSLGLGGASTDTQYF,TRBJ2-3,TRBD2,TRBV7-2,-
TGTGCCAGCAGCGTAGGGGGGGATATAGCCAGAAACATTCAGTACTTC,CASSVGGDIARNIQYF,TRBJ2-4,-,TRBV9,once
TGTGCCAGCAGCACCTACAGGGTCCCTCGAGAGACCCAGTACTTC,CASSTYRVPRETQYF,TRBJ2-5,-,TRBV7-9,-
TGTGCCAGCAGCTTATGGGGGACAGGGGGCGGTGAAGCTTTCTTT,CASSLWGTGGGEAFF,TRBJ1-1,TRBD1,TRBV11-2,-
TGTGCCAGCAGCCCCCCGCTCCCCGGCACCGGGGAGCTGTTTTTT,CASSPPLPGTGELFF,TRBJ2-2,-,TRBV7-3,once
TGTGCCAGCAGTAGAGACAGGGGTGGCTATGGCTACACCTTC,CASSRDRGGYGYTF,TRBJ1-2,TRBD1,TRBV2,-
TGTGCCAGCAGCTTCGGGACAGGGAGTGGAGATACGCAGTATTTT,CASSFGTGSGDTQYF,TRBJ2-3,TRBD1,TRBV5-4,-
TGTGCCAGCAGTTTAATATCAGGGTTAGAGACCCAGTACTTC,CASSLISGLETQYF,TRBJ2-5,-,TRBV27,-
TGTGCCAGCAGCCAACAGGAGAACACTGAAGCTTTCTTT,CASSQQENTEAFF,TRBJ1-1,-,TRBV7-9,-
TGTGCCTGGAGTCGGACAGGGGTTCATTCACCCCTCCACTTT,CAWSRTGVHSPLHF,TRBJ1-6,TRBD1,TRBV30,once
TGTGCCAGTAGTACAGGGGTCACCGGGGAGCTGTTTTTT,CASSTGVTGELFF,TRBJ2-2,TRBD1,TRBV11-1,-
TGTGCCAGCAGCTTATCCGGGATGAACACTGAAGCTTTCTTT,CASSLSGMNTEAFF,TRBJ1-1,-,TRBV7-2,-
TGTGCCAGCAGCCACAGGGGGGACACGCAGTATTTT,CASSHRGDTQYF,TRBJ2-3,TRBD1,TRBV11-3,-
TGTGCCAGCAGCTTGCTACAGGGTGTGAGACAGTTCTTC,CASSLLQGVRQFF,TRBJ2-1,-,TRBV5-4,-
TGTGCCAGCAGCGCGACTCAGGGAAAGGTTGGTCAGCCCCAGCATTTT,CASSATQGKVGQPQHF,TRBJ1-5,-,TRBV7-2,few
TGTGCCAGCAGTTACACGGACAGTGCAATTCAGCCCCAGCATTTT,CASSYTDSAIQPQHF,TRBJ1-5,-,TRBV6-2/TRBV6-3,-
TGCAGCGGACTGACAGGGCCAGACTATGGCTACACCTTC,CSGLTGPDYGYTF,TRBJ1-2,TRBD1,TRBV29-1,once
TGTGCCAGCAGCTTAGGTAGCGTACATAGCAATCAGCCCCAGCATTTT,CASSLGSVHSNQPQHF,TRBJ1-5,-,TRBV3-1/TRBV3-2,-
TGCGCCAGCAGCTTGGAGGGACAGGGGTCCACAGATACGCAGTATTTT,CASSLEGQGSTDTQYF,TRBJ2-3,TRBD1,TRBV5-1,-
TGCGCCAGCAGCCAAGTATGGGCATCAGGAACTAATGAAAAACTGTTTTTT,CASSQVWASGTNEKLFF,TRBJ1-4,-,TRBV4-3,-
TGTGCCTGGAGTGTACATAGGCGGGGGGGCTGGAATGAGCAGTTCTTC,CAWSVHRRGGWNEQFF,TRBJ2-1,TRBD2,TRBV30,-
TGTGCCAGCTCACCAATCCTGGGACAGGGGAGATCCTACGAGCAGTACTTC,CASSPILGQGRSYEQYF,TRBJ2-7,TRBD1,TRBV18,-
TGCGCCAGCAAATACCGGGACAGGGAGGCCGGGGAGCTGTTTTTT,CASKYRDREAGELFF,TRBJ2-2,TRBD1,TRBV5-1,once
TGTGCCAGCTCACCGGGCGGGGGGCTCTACAATGAGCAGTTCTTC,CASSPGGGLYNEQFF,TRBJ2-1,TRBD2,TRBV18,-
TGTGCCAGTACCCTGGGAGGGGGAGGCTACACCTTC,CASTLGGGGYTF,TRBJ1-2,-,TRBV28,-
TGTGCCAGCAGTCCCCGGGAGGCAGCAACCGAAAAACTGTTTTTT,CASSPREAATEKLFF,TRBJ1-4,-,TRBV27,-
TGCGCCAGCAGTGAACAGGGTGGCAATCAGCCCCAGCATTTT,CASSEQGGNQPQHF,TRBJ1-5,-,TRBV10-2,few
TGTGCCAGCAGCGGGCGGGGGCTGCAATACAATGAGCAGTTCTTC,CASSGRGLQYNEQFF,TRBJ2-1,-,TRBV7-2,-
TGCGCCAGCACCGACCTGAACAGGGGTAATGAGCAGTTCTTC,CASTDLNRGNEQFF,TRBJ2-1,TRBD1,TRBV10-1,-
TGTGCCAGCACGCTTAGTCCCCCGGGGGGAGCTGAAAAACTGTTTTTT,CASTLSPPGGAEKLFF,TRBJ1-4,-,TRBV7-8,-